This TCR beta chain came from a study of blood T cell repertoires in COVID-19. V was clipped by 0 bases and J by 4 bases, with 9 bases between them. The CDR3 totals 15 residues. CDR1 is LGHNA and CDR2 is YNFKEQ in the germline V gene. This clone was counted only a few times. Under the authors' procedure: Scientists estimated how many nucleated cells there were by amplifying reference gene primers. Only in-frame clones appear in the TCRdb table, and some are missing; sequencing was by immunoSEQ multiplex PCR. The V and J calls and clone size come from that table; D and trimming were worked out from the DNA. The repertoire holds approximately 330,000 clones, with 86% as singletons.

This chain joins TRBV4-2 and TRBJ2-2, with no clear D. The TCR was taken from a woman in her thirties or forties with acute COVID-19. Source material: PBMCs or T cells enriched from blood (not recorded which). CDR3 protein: CASSQDHGFTGELFF. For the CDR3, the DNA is TGTGCCAGCAGCCAAGACCACGGGTTCACCGGGGAGCTGTTTTTT.